This T cell receptor beta chain was captured by sequencing in a study of cytomegalovirus exposure and HLA in healthy donors. The CDR3 spans 16 residues. With 4 bases removed from V and 2 bases from J, the gap between germline ends came to 18 bases. Germline V CDR1 and CDR2: MDHEN, SYDVKM. Points from the study as a whole: Specific recognition of CMV antigens was confirmed in vitro for a few chains (all CMV-associated). About 87% or about 30% of the time was how often most TCR beta V segments were productive, according to an earlier analysis. Cytomegalovirus-associated TCR beta chains were listed, numbering 150 to 200.

Both 60 Vbeta primers and 13 Jbeta primers went into the PCR. TCRdb's table, derived via immunoSEQ multiplex PCR, lists solely in-frame clones and lacks some. This table holds roughly 150,000 clones, around 85% found once. For this clone: Its antigen remains unknown.

This TCR was recovered from a man aged 45-65 years in good health and CMV-seropositive. The sample taken for sequencing was PBMCs. The V and J genes are TRBV28 and TRBJ2-7; perhaps TRBD2 as D (6 bases). The CDR3: CASSSPAAGNTYEQYF. The CDR3 coding sequence is TGTGCCAGCAGTTCACCGGCTGCGGGGAACACCTACGAGCAGTACTTC.